A selection of T cell receptor beta chains follows, all from one sample in a study of blood T cell repertoires in COVID-19. This table comes from immunoSEQ multiplex PCR, and its TCRdb copy is limited to in-frame clones, with some not included. In the table there are about 240,000 clones, approximately 78% of which are singletons. The sequencing sample was made of peripheral blood. The receptors shown here come from an older woman with active or convalescent COVID-19. The CDR3 runs from the conserved cysteine through the conserved F or W. Fields, in order: J gene, V gene, D gene, clone size, CDR3 protein, CDR3 DNA. D genes are given only for firm matches. Size is omitted from some rows. Given values are once, few, many or a class for expanded clones.

TRBJ1-4 | TRBV18 | . | few | CASSPGLNEKLFF | TGTGCCAGCTCACCAGGCCTCAATGAAAAACTGTTTTTT
TRBJ2-1 | TRBV7-3 | . | . | CASSLNPGEYNEQFF | TGTGCCAGCAGCTTAAATCCGGGGGAGTACAATGAGCAGTTCTTC
TRBJ1-3 | TRBV6-5 | . | . | CASSYRGGGNTIYF | TGTGCCAGCAGTTACAGGGGAGGAGGAAACACCATATATTTT
TRBJ1-2 | TRBV19 | . | . | CASSETGTPYGYTF | TGTGCCAGTAGTGAAACCGGGACACCTTATGGCTACACCTTC
TRBJ1-5 | TRBV6-1 | . | . | CASSEVSGNQPQHF | TGTGCCAGCAGTGAAGTCTCGGGGAATCAGCCCCAGCATTTT
TRBJ1-5 | TRBV6-5 | . | . | CASSYSGGNQPQHF | TGTGCCAGCAGTTACTCGGGGGGAAATCAGCCCCAGCATTTT
TRBJ1-1 | TRBV7-6 | . | . | CASSPRHIPNTEAFF | TGTGCCAGCAGCCCACGTCACATACCGAACACTGAAGCTTTCTTT
TRBJ2-7 | TRBV27 | . | . | CASSLGGELYEQYF | TGTGCCAGCAGTTTGGGGGGAGAGCTCTACGAGCAGTACTTC
TRBJ1-5 | TRBV19 | TRBD1 | . | CASNSGGDQPQHF | TGTGCCAGCAATTCAGGGGGCGATCAGCCCCAGCATTTT
TRBJ1-5 | TRBV7-8 | TRBD1 | . | CASSPTGGGNQPQHF | TGTGCCAGCAGCCCAACAGGGGGCGGCAATCAGCCCCAGCATTTT
TRBJ2-7 | TRBV5-1 | TRBD2 | . | CASSLPRLAGSYEQYF | TGCGCCAGCAGCTTGCCCCGACTAGCGGGATCCTACGAGCAGTACTTC
TRBJ1-2 | TRBV7-9 | TRBD1 | . | CASSLGQGDGYTF | TGTGCCAGCAGCCTCGGACAGGGCGATGGCTACACCTTC
TRBJ1-4 | TRBV29-1 | TRBD1 | . | CSVRQGREKLFF | TGCAGCGTGCGACAGGGCCGTGAAAAACTGTTTTTT
TRBJ1-1 | TRBV19 | . | . | CASRLKRDTEAFF | TGTGCCAGTAGATTAAAGCGGGACACTGAAGCTTTCTTT
TRBJ2-3 | TRBV19 | . | . | CASSIGLYTDTQYF | TGTGCCAGTAGTATTGGACTGTACACAGATACGCAGTATTTT
TRBJ1-4 | TRBV5-4 | TRBD1 | once | CASRSRDRDEKLFF | TGTGCCAGCAGGTCCCGGGACAGGGATGAAAAACTGTTTTTT
TRBJ1-6 | TRBV27 | TRBD1 | . | CASSLSSGDRGRGSPLHF | TGTGCCAGCAGTTTATCCTCAGGGGACAGGGGGAGAGGTTCACCCCTCCACTTT
TRBJ1-2 | TRBV6-5 | . | . | CASSYSGRPSYGYTF | TGTGCCAGCAGTTACTCAGGCAGGCCGTCCTATGGCTACACCTTC
TRBJ1-3 | TRBV5-1 | TRBD1 | . | CASSFGQGAFSGNTIYF | TGCGCCAGCAGCTTCGGACAGGGGGCTTTCTCTGGAAACACCATATATTTT
TRBJ1-4 | TRBV5-1 | . | . | CASSFQGSSLLSEKLFF | TGCGCCAGCAGCTTTCAGGGATCCTCCCTCCTTAGCGAAAAACTGTTTTTT
TRBJ2-5 | TRBV7-9 | . | . | CASSPGGGAETQYF | TGTGCCAGCAGCCCCGGTGGGGGGGCGGAGACCCAGTACTTC
TRBJ2-3 | TRBV5-6 | TRBD2 | . | CASSWFGLAGRSSTDTQYF | TGTGCCAGCAGCTGGTTCGGACTAGCGGGCCGATCTAGCACAGATACGCAGTATTTT
TRBJ1-4 | TRBV2 | TRBD1 | . | CASSVEGAGEKLFF | TGTGCCAGCAGTGTAGAGGGGGCCGGGGAAAAACTGTTTTTT
TRBJ1-4 | TRBV9 | . | once | CASSLGPTNEKLFF | TGTGCCAGCAGCTTGGGGCCTACTAATGAAAAACTGTTTTTT
TRBJ2-1 | TRBV27 | . | few | CASGGRPVGEQFF | TGTGCCAGCGGGGGCAGGCCTGTTGGAGAGCAGTTCTTC
TRBJ1-2 | TRBV19 | . | . | CASTIRVSDYGYTF | TGTGCCAGTACCATTAGAGTTTCCGACTATGGCTACACCTTC
TRBJ1-2 | TRBV5-1 | TRBD1 | . | CASRRTGAEYGYTF | TGCGCCAGCAGAAGGACAGGGGCCGAATATGGCTACACCTTC
TRBJ1-6 | TRBV7-9 | TRBD1 | . | CASSFLGQGDSPLHF | TGTGCCAGCAGCTTTTTAGGACAGGGAGATTCACCCCTCCACTTT
TRBJ2-2 | TRBV10-3 | . | . | CAISKSVGSSGGELFF | TGTGCCATCAGTAAAAGCGTCGGTTCTAGTGGCGGGGAGCTGTTTTTT
TRBJ1-2 | TRBV7-9 | TRBD1 | . | CASSFGQGANYGYTF | TGTGCCAGCAGCTTTGGACAGGGGGCTAACTATGGCTACACCTTC
TRBJ2-1 | TRBV29-1 | TRBD1 | . | CSVAGGQSSYNEQFF | TGCAGCGTGGCAGGGGGCCAGAGCTCCTACAATGAGCAGTTCTTC
TRBJ2-3 | TRBV5-4 | TRBD1 | . | CASNRDSRTDTQYF | TGTGCCAGCAACCGGGACAGCCGCACAGATACGCAGTATTTT
TRBJ1-2 | TRBV2 | TRBD1 | . | CGLQGIGGYTF | TGTGGTCTACAGGGGATAGGTGGCTACACCTTC
TRBJ1-4 | TRBV7-2 | . | . | CASSLIGGGLEKLFF | TGTGCCAGCAGCTTAATCGGGGGAGGGTTAGAAAAACTGTTTTTT
TRBJ2-7 | TRBV5-1 | TRBD1 | . | CASSLAPGTGLFEQYF | TGCGCCAGCAGCTTGGCCCCCGGGACAGGGCTGTTCGAGCAGTACTTC
TRBJ1-2 | TRBV24-1 | . | few | CATSDSSEAFDGYTF | TGTGCCACCAGTGATTCGTCAGAGGCCTTTGATGGCTACACCTTC
TRBJ1-1 | TRBV6-5 | TRBD1 | . | CASSSQGGNTEAFF | TGTGCCAGCAGCTCCCAGGGGGGGAACACTGAAGCTTTCTTT
TRBJ1-5 | TRBV6-6 | . | . | CASSYSGRVDQPQHF | TGTGCCAGCAGTTACTCGGGCAGGGTGGACCAGCCCCAGCATTTT
TRBJ1-2 | TRBV25-1 | . | . | CASSDGTLANYGYTF | TGTGCCAGCAGTGATGGGACTCTGGCTAACTATGGCTACACCTTC
TRBJ1-6 | TRBV30 | . | many | CAWSRTRTVRGYSPLHF | TGTGCCTGGAGTCGGACCAGGACAGTAAGGGGCTATTCACCCCTCCACTTT
TRBJ1-2 | TRBV5-5 | . | . | CASSAGDYGYTF | TGTGCCAGCAGCGCAGGGGACTATGGCTACACCTTC
TRBJ1-2 | TRBV28 | . | . | CASSLPDSRGYTF | TGTGCCAGCAGTTTGCCGGACAGTAGGGGCTACACCTTC